The subject of this entry is one TCR beta chain. Its antigen is currently unknown. Samples came from axillary lymph nodes draining the breast cancer. This sample stems from a study of breast tumors, draining lymph nodes, adjacent tissues. Study results and limitations: Luminal-like breast cancer showed significantly greater tumor-nontumor repertoire similarity than basal-like breast cancer did. Tumor TCR diversity was below lymph nodes but above nontumor tissue. That most tumor T cells come from lymph nodes remained unproven.

Per the germline V gene, CDR1 is SGHAT and CDR2 is FQNNGV. This CDR3 contains 16 residues. The V end lost 5 bases, the J end lost 1 base, and 15 bases lay between the germline ends. TCRdb passed the multiplex PCR reads through MiXCR, listing each CDR3 protein once. Among about 110,000 distinct CDR3 sequences, about 29% were seen once, and the ten largest hold less than 6%. Specimen: axillary lymph node tissue. The chain links TRBV11-2 to TRBJ1-3; no clear D. This sequence was found in a female donor with breast cancer. Some clones in this sample may be carry-over from other donors' samples. CDR3 region: CASSLVLGPSGNTIYF. CDR3 nucleotide sequence: TGTGCCAGCAGCCTAGTCCTCGGGCCGTCTGGAAACACCATATATTTT.